These T cell receptor beta chains were read from a single sample in a study of a mutant IDH1 vaccine in newly diagnosed glioma. Some clones are missing from TCRdb's copy, which holds only in-frame ones; the method was immunoSEQ multiplex PCR. The sample shows 75,000 to 85,000 clones, more than 85% of them seen only once. These receptors lack a known antigen. Specimen: PBMCs, collected from a glioma patient whose treatment included an IDH1 peptide vaccine. These receptors originate from a woman aged 50 to 65 with glioma. Both conserved end residues are part of each CDR3. Fields, in order: V gene, J gene, D gene, clone size, CDR3 protein, CDR3 DNA. The D gene is left open where the match is weak. A clone size is listed for some rows: how often the clone was seen (once, few, many), or a class if it is expanded.

v_call: TRBV7-3
j_call: TRBJ2-7
d_call: NA
clone_size: NA
cdr3_aa: CASSQDSDYSEQYF
cdr3_nt: TGTGCCAGCAGCCAGGACTCGGACTACTCCGAGCAGTACTTC

v_call: TRBV18
j_call: TRBJ1-5
d_call: NA
clone_size: NA
cdr3_aa: CASSPRHTDFNQPQHF
cdr3_nt: TGTGCCAGCTCACCAAGACACACAGATTTCAATCAGCCCCAGCATTTT

v_call: TRBV6-1
j_call: TRBJ1-5
d_call: TRBD1
clone_size: once
cdr3_aa: CASNPGTGTNQPQHF
cdr3_nt: TGTGCCAGCAACCCCGGGACAGGGACCAATCAGCCCCAGCATTTT

v_call: TRBV21-1
j_call: TRBJ2-2
d_call: NA
clone_size: NA
cdr3_aa: CASSKGNRHLNTGELFF
cdr3_nt: TGTGCCAGCAGCAAAGGAAACAGGCACCTAAACACCGGGGAGCTGTTTTTT

v_call: TRBV7-2
j_call: TRBJ1-5
d_call: TRBD1
clone_size: NA
cdr3_aa: CASSLRTGISQPQHF
cdr3_nt: TGTGCCAGCAGCTTACGGACAGGGATCAGCCAGCCCCAGCATTTT

v_call: TRBV30
j_call: TRBJ1-1
d_call: NA
clone_size: few
cdr3_aa: CAWSVREGRAFF
cdr3_nt: TGTGCCTGGAGTGTCAGGGAAGGACGGGCTTTCTTT

v_call: TRBV5-1
j_call: TRBJ2-3
d_call: NA
clone_size: NA
cdr3_aa: CASSLVETDTDTQYF
cdr3_nt: TGCGCCAGCAGCTTGGTGGAAACAGACACAGATACGCAGTATTTT

v_call: TRBV5-1
j_call: TRBJ2-1
d_call: TRBD2
clone_size: NA
cdr3_aa: CASSNSGSYNEQFF
cdr3_nt: TGCGCCAGCAGCAATAGCGGGTCCTACAATGAGCAGTTCTTC

v_call: TRBV6-1
j_call: TRBJ2-7
d_call: NA
clone_size: NA
cdr3_aa: CASRLTYEQYF
cdr3_nt: TGTGCCAGCAGATTAACGTACGAGCAGTACTTC

v_call: TRBV18
j_call: TRBJ2-1
d_call: TRBD2
clone_size: NA
cdr3_aa: CASSPGAGLAGVSYNEQFF
cdr3_nt: TGTGCCAGCTCACCAGGGGCGGGACTAGCGGGAGTCTCCTACAATGAGCAGTTCTTC

v_call: TRBV28
j_call: TRBJ1-3
d_call: NA
clone_size: NA
cdr3_aa: CASSLAGNTIYF
cdr3_nt: TGTGCCAGCAGTCTTGCTGGAAACACCATATATTTT

v_call: TRBV6-1
j_call: TRBJ1-2
d_call: TRBD1
clone_size: NA
cdr3_aa: CASRTGGSYGYTF
cdr3_nt: TGTGCCAGCAGAACAGGGGGCTCCTATGGCTACACCTTC

v_call: TRBV10-2
j_call: TRBJ1-2
d_call: TRBD1
clone_size: once
cdr3_aa: CASTTDRGRKNYGYTF
cdr3_nt: TGCGCCAGCACCACGGACAGGGGGCGCAAAAACTATGGCTACACCTTC

v_call: TRBV11-2
j_call: TRBJ2-7
d_call: TRBD1
clone_size: NA
cdr3_aa: CASSIDRGYEQYF
cdr3_nt: TGTGCCAGCAGCATTGACAGGGGGTACGAGCAGTACTTC

v_call: TRBV5-6
j_call: TRBJ2-5
d_call: NA
clone_size: NA
cdr3_aa: CASSPTTGFQETQYF
cdr3_nt: TGTGCCAGCAGCCCGACCACAGGGTTCCAAGAGACCCAGTACTTC

v_call: TRBV18
j_call: TRBJ1-1
d_call: NA
clone_size: NA
cdr3_aa: CASSQSGTANTEAFF
cdr3_nt: TGTGCCAGCTCACAGTCCGGGACGGCGAACACTGAAGCTTTCTTT

v_call: TRBV14
j_call: TRBJ2-1
d_call: NA
clone_size: NA
cdr3_aa: CASSQDRLTYNEQFF
cdr3_nt: TGTGCCAGCAGCCAAGATCGGCTTACCTACAATGAGCAGTTCTTC

v_call: TRBV7-9
j_call: TRBJ2-1
d_call: NA
clone_size: few
cdr3_aa: CASSMGLALHNEQFF
cdr3_nt: TGTGCCAGCAGCATGGGATTAGCTCTACACAATGAGCAGTTCTTC

v_call: TRBV4-1
j_call: TRBJ2-5
d_call: NA
clone_size: NA
cdr3_aa: CASSLGMRGHSGGPQETQYF
cdr3_nt: TGCGCCAGCAGCCTGGGAATGAGGGGCCATAGCGGAGGTCCGCAAGAGACCCAGTACTTC

v_call: TRBV7-9
j_call: TRBJ1-2
d_call: TRBD1
clone_size: once
cdr3_aa: CASSFRDRGRGYTF
cdr3_nt: TGTGCCAGCAGCTTCCGGGACAGGGGACGAGGCTACACCTTC

v_call: TRBV29-1
j_call: TRBJ2-3
d_call: NA
clone_size: NA
cdr3_aa: CSVEEGADTQYF
cdr3_nt: TGCAGCGTTGAAGAAGGGGCAGATACGCAGTATTTT

v_call: TRBV30
j_call: TRBJ2-7
d_call: TRBD2
clone_size: NA
cdr3_aa: CAWSVPSGVFPQYF
cdr3_nt: TGTGCCTGGAGTGTACCTAGCGGTGTTTTCCCGCAGTACTTC

v_call: TRBV7-8
j_call: TRBJ2-2
d_call: NA
clone_size: once
cdr3_aa: CASSQIAANTGELFF
cdr3_nt: TGTGCCAGCAGCCAGATAGCGGCGAACACCGGGGAGCTGTTTTTT

v_call: TRBV6-5
j_call: TRBJ2-7
d_call: TRBD2
clone_size: NA
cdr3_aa: CASKPSGRFSYEQYF
cdr3_nt: TGTGCCAGCAAACCTAGCGGGAGGTTCTCCTACGAGCAGTACTTC

v_call: TRBV18
j_call: TRBJ1-4
d_call: NA
clone_size: NA
cdr3_aa: CASRRGSNEKLFF
cdr3_nt: TGTGCCAGCCGACGGGGCTCCAATGAAAAACTGTTTTTT

v_call: TRBV6-6
j_call: TRBJ1-2
d_call: TRBD1
clone_size: NA
cdr3_aa: CASSRKQGAYGYTF
cdr3_nt: TGTGCCAGCAGCCGTAAACAGGGGGCCTATGGCTACACCTTC

v_call: TRBV6-1
j_call: TRBJ2-1
d_call: TRBD2
clone_size: NA
cdr3_aa: CASSALAALGANEQFF
cdr3_nt: TGTGCCAGCAGTGCACTAGCGGCCCTAGGGGCGAATGAGCAGTTCTTC

v_call: TRBV9
j_call: TRBJ1-5
d_call: NA
clone_size: NA
cdr3_aa: CASSAGANQPQHF
cdr3_nt: TGTGCCAGCAGCGCGGGGGCGAATCAGCCCCAGCATTTT

v_call: TRBV6-5
j_call: TRBJ1-5
d_call: NA
clone_size: NA
cdr3_aa: CASSADHLAGQPQHF
cdr3_nt: TGTGCCAGCAGTGCGGACCACCTTGCAGGTCAGCCCCAGCATTTT

v_call: TRBV9
j_call: TRBJ2-1
d_call: TRBD2
clone_size: NA
cdr3_aa: CASSVGSGAYNEQFF
cdr3_nt: TGTGCCAGCAGCGTAGGTAGCGGGGCCTACAATGAGCAGTTCTTC

v_call: TRBV5-1
j_call: TRBJ1-6
d_call: TRBD1
clone_size: NA
cdr3_aa: CASSGGQGGSPLHF
cdr3_nt: TGCGCCAGCAGCGGGGGACAGGGGGGGTCACCCCTCCACTTT

v_call: TRBV19
j_call: TRBJ1-1
d_call: NA
clone_size: NA
cdr3_aa: CASSTTRAGWVTEAFF
cdr3_nt: TGTGCCAGTAGTACCACCCGGGCCGGGTGGGTCACTGAAGCTTTCTTT

v_call: TRBV27
j_call: TRBJ1-6
d_call: NA
clone_size: NA
cdr3_aa: CASSLIGTPLSNSPLHF
cdr3_nt: TGTGCCAGCAGTCTCATCGGGACACCACTGAGTAATTCACCCCTCCACTTT

v_call: TRBV30
j_call: TRBJ2-3
d_call: TRBD2
clone_size: NA
cdr3_aa: CAGGDYTDTQYF
cdr3_nt: TGTGCCGGGGGGGACTACACAGATACGCAGTATTTT

v_call: TRBV28
j_call: TRBJ2-7
d_call: NA
clone_size: once
cdr3_aa: CASRINSYEQYF
cdr3_nt: TGTGCCAGCAGAATTAACTCCTACGAGCAGTACTTC

v_call: TRBV25-1
j_call: TRBJ1-5
d_call: NA
clone_size: NA
cdr3_aa: CASSATGRDNQPQHF
cdr3_nt: TGTGCCAGCAGTGCCACAGGGAGGGACAATCAGCCCCAGCATTTT

v_call: TRBV28
j_call: TRBJ1-2
d_call: TRBD1
clone_size: NA
cdr3_aa: CASSLHPPDRGIYGYTF
cdr3_nt: TGTGCCAGCAGTTTACATCCCCCAGACAGGGGTATCTATGGCTACACCTTC

v_call: TRBV2
j_call: TRBJ1-2
d_call: NA
clone_size: NA
cdr3_aa: CASLGTSNYGYTF
cdr3_nt: TGTGCCAGCTTGGGTACATCTAACTATGGCTACACCTTC

v_call: TRBV6-1
j_call: TRBJ2-1
d_call: NA
clone_size: NA
cdr3_aa: CASSEFGGTGNEQFF
cdr3_nt: TGTGCCAGCAGTGAATTCGGGGGCACGGGGAATGAGCAGTTCTTC

v_call: TRBV6-5
j_call: TRBJ2-7
d_call: TRBD1
clone_size: NA
cdr3_aa: CASSYHRGPYEQYF
cdr3_nt: TGTGCCAGCAGTTACCACAGGGGGCCCTACGAGCAGTACTTC

v_call: TRBV15
j_call: TRBJ2-3
d_call: NA
clone_size: NA
cdr3_aa: CATSRDSGPRAQYF
cdr3_nt: TGTGCCACCAGCAGAGATTCTGGGCCTAGAGCGCAGTATTTT

v_call: TRBV2
j_call: TRBJ1-4
d_call: NA
clone_size: NA
cdr3_aa: CASTGRGGLNEKLFF
cdr3_nt: TGTGCCAGCACCGGAAGAGGGGGGCTTAATGAAAAACTGTTTTTT

v_call: TRBV11-2
j_call: TRBJ2-1
d_call: NA
clone_size: once
cdr3_aa: CASSSSNVYNEQFF
cdr3_nt: TGTGCCAGCAGCTCGTCTAACGTCTACAATGAGCAGTTCTTC

v_call: TRBV28
j_call: TRBJ2-5
d_call: TRBD1
clone_size: NA
cdr3_aa: CASSSTGTGRETQYF
cdr3_nt: TGTGCCAGCAGCTCAACCGGGACAGGGAGGGAGACCCAGTACTTC

v_call: TRBV15
j_call: TRBJ2-7
d_call: NA
clone_size: NA
cdr3_aa: CATSRDPVLGQYF
cdr3_nt: TGTGCCACCAGCAGAGATCCCGTTTTGGGGCAGTACTTC

v_call: TRBV5-1
j_call: TRBJ2-2
d_call: TRBD1
clone_size: NA
cdr3_aa: CASSPTGTGDTGELFF
cdr3_nt: TGCGCCAGCAGCCCAACCGGGACAGGGGACACCGGGGAGCTGTTTTTT

v_call: TRBV10-3
j_call: TRBJ1-1
d_call: NA
clone_size: NA
cdr3_aa: CAISESARPAEAFF
cdr3_nt: TGTGCCATCAGTGAATCCGCCAGGCCCGCTGAAGCTTTCTTT

v_call: TRBV27
j_call: TRBJ2-7
d_call: TRBD1
clone_size: NA
cdr3_aa: CASSLGTGGFGRTYEQYF
cdr3_nt: TGTGCCAGCAGTCTCGGGACAGGGGGCTTTGGGCGGACTTACGAGCAGTACTTC

v_call: TRBV7-9
j_call: TRBJ1-1
d_call: NA
clone_size: NA
cdr3_aa: CASSDQGFF
cdr3_nt: TGTGCCAGCAGCGACCAGGGTTTCTTT

v_call: TRBV7-2
j_call: TRBJ2-4
d_call: NA
clone_size: NA
cdr3_aa: CASSLNWSWENIQYF
cdr3_nt: TGTGCCAGCAGCTTAAATTGGAGTTGGGAAAACATTCAGTACTTC

v_call: TRBV30
j_call: TRBJ2-3
d_call: TRBD2
clone_size: NA
cdr3_aa: CAWTYIAGGLTRGTQYF
cdr3_nt: TGTGCCTGGACCTATATAGCGGGAGGGCTTACAAGGGGTACGCAGTATTTT

v_call: TRBV18
j_call: TRBJ1-2
d_call: TRBD1
clone_size: NA
cdr3_aa: CASRRTGINYGYTF
cdr3_nt: TGTGCCAGCCGGCGGACAGGGATAAACTATGGCTACACCTTC

v_call: TRBV5-4
j_call: TRBJ2-1
d_call: NA
clone_size: NA
cdr3_aa: CASSLASVGNEQFF
cdr3_nt: TGTGCCAGCAGCTTGGCTAGCGTGGGAAATGAGCAGTTCTTC